This T cell receptor (beta chain) was recorded in a study of CD8 T cells in ankylosing spondylitis. Study results and limitations: Seemingly characteristic of ankylosing spondylitis blood was a TCR beta motif consisting of about 8 highly homologous variants.

Quantitative 5'-RACE with molecular barcodes generated TCR beta libraries. Using its own MiXCR run on the 5' RACE reads, TCRdb lists one record per CDR3 protein. The sample consists of a few hundred thousand distinct CDR3 sequences, 15% to 20% of them appearing once. Per the germline V gene, CDR1 is MNHNY and CDR2 is SVGAGI (reference sequence). This CDR3 contains 10 residues. Trimming left V 10 bases short and J 6 bases short, with 10 bases between. A remark on this clonotype: What it binds is unknown.

This chain uses TRBV6-6 with TRBJ2-7; D not resolved. The receptor comes from a male donor with ankylosing spondylitis. Sequenced input: blood, either unsorted or a sorted T cell fraction (not recorded which). The CDR3 spells CATGVSEQYF. In nucleotides, the CDR3 is TGTGCCACCGGCGTCTCCGAGCAGTACTTC.